The 18 T cell receptor beta chains given below trace back to one sample, sequenced in a study of CD8+CD57+ T cells in acquired aplastic anemia. Profiles of TCR beta VDJ and CDR3 were generated from a genomic DNA template. TCRdb reprocessed the reads with MiXCR, giving one entry per CDR3 protein. In the table there are some 290,000 distinct CDR3 sequences, around three fifths of which are singletons. Sequences were obtained from sorted CD4+, CD8+, or CD8+CD57+ T cells (not recorded which) from PBMCs. These TCRs come from a human donor with severe aplastic anemia or a healthy control (not recorded which).

This chain joins TRBV7-9 and TRBJ1-2; TRBD1 matches 8 bases. CDR1 and CDR2 from the germline V gene are SEHNR and FQNEAQ (reference sequence). The CDR3 loop spans 15 amino acids. V shed 5 bases, J shed 4 bases, and the junction held 9 bases outside the gene matches. Here the CDR3 reads CASSPDRGQSYGYTF. CDR3 coding DNA: TGTGCCAGCAGCCCCGACAGGGGACAGTCCTATGGCTACACCTTC.

The genes are TRBV25-1 and TRBJ2-1, with 13 bases identical to TRBD2. Germline CDR1 is MGHDK and CDR2 is SYGVNS. V shed 4 bases and J 3 bases; nucleotides not matched to a gene: 3. The CDR3 spans 16 residues. The CDR3 DNA is TGTGCCAGCAGTGTGGGGACTAGCGGGATCTACAATGAGCAGTTCTTC. Protein: CASSVGTSGIYNEQFF.

Many counts were recorded for this clonotype. The chain recombines TRBV3-1 with TRBJ1-6, with a possible D match to TRBD1 (5 bases). Trimming took off 1 base at V and 10 bases at J, with 14 bases between the two ends. Germline lookup yields CDR1 LGHDT and CDR2 YNNKEL (reference sequence). This CDR3 is built from 15 residues. The CDR3 loop reads CASSQGVPGLSPLHF. CDR3 sequence (DNA): TGTGCCAGCAGCCAAGGGGTCCCAGGGCTATCACCCCTCCACTTT.

The V and J genes are TRBV29-1 and TRBJ2-7, with D perhaps being TRBD1 or TRBD2 (6 bases each). CDR3 length: 14 amino acids. Germline CDR1 and CDR2: SQVTM and ANQGSEA. The CDR3 region is CSSPIRGLPYEQYF. CDR3 coding DNA: TGCAGTTCGCCAATCAGGGGACTCCCCTACGAGCAGTACTTC.

This clonotype was seen more than once but under ten times. The rearrangement links TRBV19 to TRBJ2-7, with 9 bases that match TRBD1. Trimming took 4 bases from V and 3 from J; bases not matched to a gene: 4. The CDR3 spans 14 residues. CDR1 is LNHDA and CDR2 is SQIVND in the germline V gene (reference sequence). As DNA, the CDR3 is TGTGCCAGTAGTACCGGGACAGGGCGCTACGAGCAGTACTTC. Its protein product is CASSTGTGRYEQYF. Based on the CDR3 plus reference TRBV19 and TRBJ2-7, the full variable domain is DGGITQSPKYLFRKEGQNVTLSCEQNLNHDAMYWYRQDPGQGLRLIYYSQIVNDFQKGDIAEGYSVSREKKESFPLTVTSAQKNPTAFYLCASSTGTGRYEQYFGPGTRLTVT.

This clonotype was detected a few times. Compared with germline, one end of the junction differs, possibly owing to a read error. CDR3 DNA: TGTAGTGTCGTAGCCCAGGGAATCGGCTACGAGCAGTACTTC. It is translated as CSVVAQGIGYEQYF. The chain recombines TRBV20-1 with TRBJ2-7, with D perhaps TRBD1 (5 bases). Germline V gives CDR1 DFQATT, CDR2 SNEGSKA (reference sequence). This CDR3 comprises 14 residues.

This clonotype was picked up one time. The J gene is TRBJ2-3, the V gene TRBV7-9; 7 bases are a match to TRBD2. The germline CDR1 and CDR2 sequences are SEHNR and FQNEAQ (reference sequence). V dropped 5 bases and J dropped 1; count of bases not matched to a gene: 6. The length of the CDR3 is 15 residues. The CDR3 region has the DNA TGTGCCAGCAGCCCAGCGGGGTTTGGCACAGATACGCAGTATTTT. Its protein product is CASSPAGFGTDTQYF.

Many counts were recorded for this clonotype. This chain's CDR3 is CASSQANSESDGYTF. Here the CDR3 DNA reads TGCGCCAGCAGCCAAGCGAACAGTGAGTCGGACGGCTACACCTTC. The chain recombines TRBV4-3 with TRBJ1-2; D gene uncertain. In germline, CDR1 is LGHNA, CDR2 YSLEER. The CDR3 is made up of 15 amino acids. V lost 1 base and J 8 bases, leaving 17 bases between the germline ends.

V and J are TRBV9 and TRBJ2-1, with 9 positions matching TRBD1. Germline CDR1 SGDLS, CDR2 YYNGEE. J was trimmed by 5 bases and V by 3 bases; bases with no gene match: 3. The CDR3 extends over 14 amino acids. The CDR3 loop is CASSAGTGHNEQFF. The CDR3 nucleotides are TGTGCCAGCAGCGCAGGGACAGGGCACAATGAGCAGTTCTTC.

The gene calls are TRBV10-3 and TRBJ2-3; a weak D match, TRBD1 (5 bases). The CDR3 totals 14 residues. Trimming cost V 7 bases and J 3 bases, with 14 bases left between them. Per the germline V gene, CDR1 is ENHRY and CDR2 is SYGVKD. CDR3 bases: TGTGCCATCAAAGGGGCATTTAGGACAGATACGCAGTATTTT. Translated: CAIKGAFRTDTQYF.

This clonotype has ten or more counts. CDR3 region: CASSLGDILNPYGYTF. DNA for the CDR3: TGTGCCAGCAGCTTGGGGGACATTCTGAACCCCTATGGCTACACCTTC. This rearrangement joins TRBV5-8 to TRBJ1-2; D is perhaps TRBD1 (6 bases). The CDR3 sequence is 16 residues long. Germline loops: CDR1 SGHTS, CDR2 YDEGEE. Between the trimmed V and J ends, which lost 0 bases and 4 bases, there was a span of 16 bases.

This clonotype was seen only a few times. This chain's CDR3 is CASSPSPGHSSYEQYF. DNA for the CDR3: TGTGCCAGCAGCCCATCACCGGGACATAGCTCCTACGAGCAGTACTTC. The V call is TRBV7-8, the J call TRBJ2-7, with a weak D call TRBD1 (6 bases). V was pared by 5 bases and J by 0 bases, with 17 bases between. The CDR3 is 16 amino acids. Per germline, CDR1 SGHVS and CDR2 FQNEAQ.

V usage is TRBV15 and J usage is TRBJ2-1, with a weak D call TRBD1 (6 bases). The J call may be wrong; the DNA end is better matched by TRBJ2-5. Germline loops: CDR1 LNHNV, CDR2 YYDKDF (reference sequence). The CDR3 is made up of 12 amino acids. The CDR3 region has the DNA TGTGCCACCAGGGGGGCAGCGGAGACCCAGTACTTC. Encoded protein: CATRGAAETQYF.

The V call is TRBV20-1, the J call TRBJ2-1; 7 bases align to TRBD2. The J segment lost 9 bases and the V segment lost 0 bases, leaving 8 bases of the junction unmatched. Germline CDR1 is DFQATT and CDR2 is SNEGSKA (reference sequence). The CDR3 contains 14 residues. CDR3 coding DNA: TGCAGTGCTAGAGAGGGGGAGGGCCACCGTGAGCAGTTCTTC. The encoded protein is CSAREGEGHREQFF.

For this clonotype: Given the absence of the conserved phenylalanine or tryptophan at the CDR3 end, a read error is likely. The V call is TRBV9, the J call TRBJ1-5; D gene uncertain. The CDR3 length is 14 residues. The V gene lost 2 bases and the J gene lost 0 bases, with 6 bases spanning the gap. CDR1 is SGDLS, CDR2 YYNGEE, per germline. The CDR3 sequence: CASSVGVSNQPQHS. The DNA of the CDR3 is TGTGCCAGCAGCGTCGGGGTTAGCAATCAGCCCCAGCATTCT.

There are a few counts of this clonotype. The chain carries TRBV7-2 and TRBJ2-1; no definite D call. Germline V gives CDR1 SGHTA, CDR2 FQGNSA. The V and J ends lost 3 bases and 10 bases respectively, with 7 bases between them. The CDR3 totals 11 residues. The CDR3 coding sequence is TGTGCCAGCAGCTTTACGACAGAGCAGTTCTTC. This gives the protein CASSFTTEQFF.

The rearrangement joins TRBV3-2 to TRBJ2-5; TRBD2, as called in the table, went unchecked against the DNA. TRBV3-2 is classified as a pseudogene. The CDR3 is 15 amino acids. In DNA form, the CDR3 reads TGTGCCAGCAGCACCGGGACTAGCGGGGTGGAGACCCAGTACTTC. It translates to CASSTGTSGVETQYF.

At least ten counts were recorded for this clonotype. This rearrangement joins TRBV19 to TRBJ1-6, with D perhaps TRBD1 (5 bases). V lost 3 bases and J lost 7, with 19 bases in between. This CDR3 spans 17 amino acids. Germline lookup yields CDR1 LNHDA and CDR2 SQIVND (reference sequence). CDR3 sequence: CASSIGTGGRANSPLHF. CDR3 bases: TGTGCCAGTAGTATCGGGACCGGCGGTCGAGCGAATTCACCCCTCCACTTT.